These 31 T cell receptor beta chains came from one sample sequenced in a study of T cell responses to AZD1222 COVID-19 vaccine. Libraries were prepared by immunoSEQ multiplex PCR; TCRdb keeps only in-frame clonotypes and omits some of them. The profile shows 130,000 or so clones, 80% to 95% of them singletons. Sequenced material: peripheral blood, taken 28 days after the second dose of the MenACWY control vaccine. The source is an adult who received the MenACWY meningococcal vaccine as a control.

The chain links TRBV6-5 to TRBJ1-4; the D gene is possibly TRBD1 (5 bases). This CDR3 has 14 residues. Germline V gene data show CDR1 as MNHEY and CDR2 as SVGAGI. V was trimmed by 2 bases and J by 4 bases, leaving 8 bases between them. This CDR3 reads CASSYRQRNEKLFF. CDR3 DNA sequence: TGTGCCAGCAGTTACCGACAGCGTAATGAAAAACTGTTTTTT.

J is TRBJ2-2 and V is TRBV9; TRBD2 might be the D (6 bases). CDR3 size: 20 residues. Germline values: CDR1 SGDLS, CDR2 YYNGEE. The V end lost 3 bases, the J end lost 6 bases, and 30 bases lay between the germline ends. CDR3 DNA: TGTGCCAGCAGCGGAATTCCCCATATAGGTCCCGGGGAGGAGGCCGGGGAGCTGTTTTTT. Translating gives CASSGIPHIGPGEEAGELFF.

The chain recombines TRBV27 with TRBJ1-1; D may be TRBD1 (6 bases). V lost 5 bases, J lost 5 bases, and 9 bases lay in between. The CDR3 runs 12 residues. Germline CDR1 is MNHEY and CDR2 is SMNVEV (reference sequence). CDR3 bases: TGTGCCAGCAGTAAGAGGGGGACTGAAGCTTTCTTT. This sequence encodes CASSKRGTEAFF.

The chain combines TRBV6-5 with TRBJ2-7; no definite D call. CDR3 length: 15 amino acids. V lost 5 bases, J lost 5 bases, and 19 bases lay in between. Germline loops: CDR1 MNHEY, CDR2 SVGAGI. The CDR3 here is CASSPLIVTADEQYF. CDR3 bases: TGTGCCAGCAGTCCCCTGATTGTGACCGCGGACGAGCAGTACTTC.

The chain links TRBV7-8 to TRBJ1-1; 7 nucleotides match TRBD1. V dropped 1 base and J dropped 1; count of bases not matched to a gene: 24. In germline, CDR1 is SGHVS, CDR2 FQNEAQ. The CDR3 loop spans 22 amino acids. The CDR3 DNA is TGTGCCAGCAGCTTAGGCCGACTGACAGGGAGCATGACAAAGGCATCGAACACTGAAGCTTTCTTT. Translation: CASSLGRLTGSMTKASNTEAFF. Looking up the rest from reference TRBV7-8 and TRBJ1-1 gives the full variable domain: GAGVSQSPRYKVAKRGQDVALRCDPISGHVSLFWYQQALGQGPEFLTYFQNEAQLDKSGLPSDRFFAERPEGSVSTLKIQRTQQEDSAVYLCASSLGRLTGSMTKASNTEAFFGQGTRLTVV.

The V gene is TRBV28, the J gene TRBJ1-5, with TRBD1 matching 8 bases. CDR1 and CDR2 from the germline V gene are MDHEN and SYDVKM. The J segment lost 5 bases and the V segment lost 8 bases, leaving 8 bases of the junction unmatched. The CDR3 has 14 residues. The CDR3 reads CASDTGTGYQPQHF. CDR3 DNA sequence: TGTGCCAGCGACACCGGGACAGGCTATCAGCCCCAGCATTTT.

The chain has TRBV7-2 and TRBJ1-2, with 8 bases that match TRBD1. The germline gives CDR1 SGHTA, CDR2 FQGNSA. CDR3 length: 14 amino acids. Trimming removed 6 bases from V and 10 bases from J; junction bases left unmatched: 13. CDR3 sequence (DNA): TGTGCCAGCAGGTATTCGGGACAGGTCTTAGACTACACCTTC. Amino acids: CASRYSGQVLDYTF. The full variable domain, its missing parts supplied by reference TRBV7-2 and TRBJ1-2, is GAGVSQSPSNKVTEKGKDVELRCDPISGHTALYWYRQSLGQGLEFLIYFQGNSAPDKSGLPSDRFSAERTGGSVSTLTIQRTQQEDSAVYLCASRYSGQVLDYTFGSGTRLTVV.

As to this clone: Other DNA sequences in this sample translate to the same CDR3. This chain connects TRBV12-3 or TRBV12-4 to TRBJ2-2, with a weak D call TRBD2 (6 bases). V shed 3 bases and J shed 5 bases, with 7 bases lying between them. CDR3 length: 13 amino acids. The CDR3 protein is CASSFGGTGELFF. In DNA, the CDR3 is TGTGCCAGCAGTTTTGGGGGGACCGGGGAGCTGTTTTTT.

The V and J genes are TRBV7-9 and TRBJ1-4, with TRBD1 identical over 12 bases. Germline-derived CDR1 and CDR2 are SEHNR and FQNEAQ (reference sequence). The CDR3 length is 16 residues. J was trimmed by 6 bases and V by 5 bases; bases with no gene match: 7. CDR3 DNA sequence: TGTGCCAGCAGCCAGGGGGACAGGGGGCGCGATGAAAAACTGTTTTTT. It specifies CASSQGDRGRDEKLFF.

The CDR3 region is CASSSRDSSNQPQHF. For the CDR3, the DNA is TGTGCCAGCAGTTCCCGGGACAGTAGCAATCAGCCCCAGCATTTT. This chain uses TRBV27 with TRBJ1-5; 7 bases map to TRBD1. Unmatched junction bases numbered 3, after V lost 4 bases and J lost 0 bases. Germline assignment: CDR1 MNHEY and CDR2 SMNVEV (reference sequence). This CDR3 comprises 15 residues.

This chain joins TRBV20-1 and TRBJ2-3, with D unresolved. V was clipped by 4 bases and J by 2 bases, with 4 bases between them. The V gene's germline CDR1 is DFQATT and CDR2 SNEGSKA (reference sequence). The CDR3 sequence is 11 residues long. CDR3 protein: CSAITTDTQYF. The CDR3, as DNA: TGCAGTGCTATAACCACAGATACGCAGTATTTT.

The CDR3 is CASSFTSGRAYPHWTDTQYF. The CDR3 DNA reads TGTGCCAGCAGTTTTACTAGCGGGAGGGCCTATCCCCATTGGACAGATACGCAGTATTTT. V gene TRBV5-4 combines with J gene TRBJ2-3; 13 bases are a match to TRBD2. V was pared by 5 bases and J by 3 bases, with 18 bases of the junction left unmatched. There are 20 residues in the CDR3. Germline assignment: CDR1 SGHNT and CDR2 YYREEE (reference sequence).

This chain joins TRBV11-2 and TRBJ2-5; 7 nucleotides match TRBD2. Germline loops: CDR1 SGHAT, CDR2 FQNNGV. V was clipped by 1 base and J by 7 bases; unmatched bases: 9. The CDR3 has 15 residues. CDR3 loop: CASSLGYGRKGTQYF. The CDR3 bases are TGTGCCAGCAGCTTAGGATACGGGAGGAAGGGGACCCAGTACTTC.

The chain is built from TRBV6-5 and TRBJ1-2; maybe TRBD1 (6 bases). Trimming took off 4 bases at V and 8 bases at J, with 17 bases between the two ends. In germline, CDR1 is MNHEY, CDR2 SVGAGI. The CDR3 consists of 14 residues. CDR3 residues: CASSSQGEAEGYTF. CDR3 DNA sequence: TGTGCCAGCAGTTCACAGGGAGAGGCGGAGGGCTACACCTTC.

CDR3 amino acids: CSVELSGNTIYF. The CDR3 coding sequence is TGCAGCGTTGAACTCTCTGGAAACACCATATATTTT. The rearrangement joins TRBV29-1 to TRBJ1-3, with D unclear. Looked up from germline, CDR1 is SQVTM and CDR2 is ANQGSEA. Trimming took 2 bases from V and 0 from J, leaving 2 bases between them. The CDR3 is 12 residues long. The full variable domain, in which reference TRBV29-1 and TRBJ1-3 provide the parts outside the CDR3, is SAVISQKPSRDICQRGTSLTIQCQVDSQVTMMFWYRQQPGQSLTLIATANQGSEATYESGFVIDKFPISRPNLTFSTLTVSNMSPEDSSIYLCSVELSGNTIYFGEGSWLTVV.

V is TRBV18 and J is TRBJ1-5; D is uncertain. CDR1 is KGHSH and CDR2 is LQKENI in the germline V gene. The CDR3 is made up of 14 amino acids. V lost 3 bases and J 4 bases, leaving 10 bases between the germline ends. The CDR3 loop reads CASSPPDINQPQHF. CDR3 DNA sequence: TGTGCCAGCTCACCCCCGGATATAAATCAGCCCCAGCATTTT.

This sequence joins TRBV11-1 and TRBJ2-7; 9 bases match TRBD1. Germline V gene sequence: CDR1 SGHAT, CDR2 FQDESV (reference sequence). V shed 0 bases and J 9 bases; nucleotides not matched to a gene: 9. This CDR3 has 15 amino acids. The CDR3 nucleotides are TGTGCCAGCAGCTTAGCCGGGACAGGGTCTACGAGGCAGTACTTC. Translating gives CASSLAGTGSTRQYF.

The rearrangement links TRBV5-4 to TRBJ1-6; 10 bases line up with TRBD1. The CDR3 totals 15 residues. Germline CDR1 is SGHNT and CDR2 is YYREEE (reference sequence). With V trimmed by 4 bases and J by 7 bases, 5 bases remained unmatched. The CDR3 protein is CASSTDRGKNSPLHF. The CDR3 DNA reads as TGTGCCAGCAGCACGGACAGGGGGAAGAATTCACCCCTCCACTTT.

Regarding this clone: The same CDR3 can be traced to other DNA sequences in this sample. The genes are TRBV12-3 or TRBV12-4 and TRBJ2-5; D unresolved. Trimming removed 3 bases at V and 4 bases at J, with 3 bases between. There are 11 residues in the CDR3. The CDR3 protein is CASSFGETQYF. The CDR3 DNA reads TGTGCCAGCAGTTTTGGAGAGACCCAGTACTTC.

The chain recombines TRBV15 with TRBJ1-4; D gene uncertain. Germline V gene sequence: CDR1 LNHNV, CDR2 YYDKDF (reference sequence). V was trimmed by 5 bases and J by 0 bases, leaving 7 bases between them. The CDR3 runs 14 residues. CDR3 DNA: TGTGCCACCAGCGACCGGGCAACTAATGAAAAACTGTTTTTT. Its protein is CATSDRATNEKLFF.

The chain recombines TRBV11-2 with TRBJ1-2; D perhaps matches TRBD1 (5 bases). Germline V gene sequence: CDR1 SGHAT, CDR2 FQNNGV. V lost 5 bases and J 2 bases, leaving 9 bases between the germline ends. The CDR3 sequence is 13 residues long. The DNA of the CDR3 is TGTGCCAGCAGCGAAGACAGAAACTATGGCTACACCTTC. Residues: CASSEDRNYGYTF.

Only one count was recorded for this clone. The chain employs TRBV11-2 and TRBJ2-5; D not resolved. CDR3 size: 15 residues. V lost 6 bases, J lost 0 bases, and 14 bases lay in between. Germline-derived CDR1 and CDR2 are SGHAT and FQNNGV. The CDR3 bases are TGTGCCAGCAGACAAGGGCAGTCGTACCAAGAGACCCAGTACTTC. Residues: CASRQGQSYQETQYF.

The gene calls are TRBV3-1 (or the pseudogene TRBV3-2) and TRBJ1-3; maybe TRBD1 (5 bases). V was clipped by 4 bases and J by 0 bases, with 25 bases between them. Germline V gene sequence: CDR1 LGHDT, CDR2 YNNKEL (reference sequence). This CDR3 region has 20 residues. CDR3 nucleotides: TGTGCCAGCAGCCCCTTTTTGGGGGGGACGGAAGAAACCTCTGGAAACACCATATATTTT. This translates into CASSPFLGGTEETSGNTIYF.

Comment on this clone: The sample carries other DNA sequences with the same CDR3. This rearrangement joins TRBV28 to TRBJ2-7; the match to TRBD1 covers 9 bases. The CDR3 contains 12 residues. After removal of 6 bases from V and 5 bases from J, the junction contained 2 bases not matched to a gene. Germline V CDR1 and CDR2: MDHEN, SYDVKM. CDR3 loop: CASSDRGDEQYV. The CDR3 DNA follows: TGTGCCAGCAGCGACAGGGGGGACGAGCAGTACGTC.

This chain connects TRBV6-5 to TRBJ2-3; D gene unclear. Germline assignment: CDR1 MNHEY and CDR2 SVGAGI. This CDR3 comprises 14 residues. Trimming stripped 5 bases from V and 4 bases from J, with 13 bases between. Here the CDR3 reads CASSHGPEADTQYF. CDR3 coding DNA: TGTGCCAGCAGTCACGGACCCGAGGCAGATACGCAGTATTTT.

The CDR3 coding sequence is TGTGCCAGCAGTGAAGCTGGAGGGGCAACAGATACGCAGTATTTT. This sequence encodes CASSEAGGATDTQYF. The rearrangement uses TRBV6-1 and TRBJ2-3, with D maybe TRBD2 (6 bases). The CDR3 has 15 residues. The V and J ends lost 0 bases and 3 bases respectively, with 10 bases between them. From germline, CDR1 is MNHNS and CDR2 SASEGT.

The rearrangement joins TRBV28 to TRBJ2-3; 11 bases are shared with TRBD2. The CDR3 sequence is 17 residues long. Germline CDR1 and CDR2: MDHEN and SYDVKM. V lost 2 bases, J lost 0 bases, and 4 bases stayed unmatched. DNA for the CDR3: TGTGCCAGCAGTTTAGATCCTAGCGGGGGGAGCACAGATACGCAGTATTTT. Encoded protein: CASSLDPSGGSTDTQYF.

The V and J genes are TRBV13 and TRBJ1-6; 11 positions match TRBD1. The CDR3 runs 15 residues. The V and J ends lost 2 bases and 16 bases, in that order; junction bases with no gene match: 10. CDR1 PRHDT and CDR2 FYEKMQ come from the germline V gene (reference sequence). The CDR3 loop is CASSLLGQGAAELHF. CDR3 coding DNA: TGTGCCAGCAGCTTACTCGGACAGGGGGCGGCGGAACTCCACTTT.

The CDR3 sequence: CATRTSGSTDTQYF. The CDR3, as DNA: TGTGCCACAAGGACTAGCGGAAGCACAGATACGCAGTATTTT. The chain is built from TRBV2 and TRBJ2-3, with 10 bases fitting TRBD2. Germline-derived CDR1 and CDR2 are SNHLY and FYNNEI. The CDR3 is 14 amino acids. Trimming at V came to 10 bases and at J to 0 bases, leaving 4 bases not matched to a gene.

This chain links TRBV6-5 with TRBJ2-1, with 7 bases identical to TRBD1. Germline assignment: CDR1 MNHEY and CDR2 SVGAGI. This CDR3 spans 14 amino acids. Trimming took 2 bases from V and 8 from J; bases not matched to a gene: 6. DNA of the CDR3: TGTGCCAGCAGTTACCTGACAGGGAACGATGAGCAGTTCTTC. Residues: CASSYLTGNDEQFF.

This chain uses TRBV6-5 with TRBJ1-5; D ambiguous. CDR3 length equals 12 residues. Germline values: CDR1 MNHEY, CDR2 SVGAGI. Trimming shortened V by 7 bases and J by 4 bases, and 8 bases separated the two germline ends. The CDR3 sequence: CASKGGNQPQHF. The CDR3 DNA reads TGTGCCAGCAAGGGAGGGAATCAGCCCCAGCATTTT.